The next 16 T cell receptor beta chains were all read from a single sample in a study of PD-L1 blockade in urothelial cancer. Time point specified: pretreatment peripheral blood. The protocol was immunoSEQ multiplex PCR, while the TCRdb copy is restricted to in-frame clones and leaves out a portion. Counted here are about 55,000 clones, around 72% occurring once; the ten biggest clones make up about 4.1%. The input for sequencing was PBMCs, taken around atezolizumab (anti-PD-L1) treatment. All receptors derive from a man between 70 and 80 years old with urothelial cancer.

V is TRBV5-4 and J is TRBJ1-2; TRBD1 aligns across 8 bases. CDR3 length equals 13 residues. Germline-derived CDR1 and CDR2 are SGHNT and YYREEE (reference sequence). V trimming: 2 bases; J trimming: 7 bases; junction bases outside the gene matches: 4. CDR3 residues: CASSFGRGLGYTF. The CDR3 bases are TGTGCCAGCAGCTTTGGCAGGGGGCTTGGCTACACCTTC.

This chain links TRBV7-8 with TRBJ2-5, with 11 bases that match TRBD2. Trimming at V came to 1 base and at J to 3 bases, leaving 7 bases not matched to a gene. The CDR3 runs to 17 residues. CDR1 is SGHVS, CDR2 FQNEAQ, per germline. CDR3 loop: CASSLERGLADKETQYF. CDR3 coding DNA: TGTGCCAGCAGCTTAGAAAGGGGACTAGCGGACAAAGAGACCCAGTACTTC.

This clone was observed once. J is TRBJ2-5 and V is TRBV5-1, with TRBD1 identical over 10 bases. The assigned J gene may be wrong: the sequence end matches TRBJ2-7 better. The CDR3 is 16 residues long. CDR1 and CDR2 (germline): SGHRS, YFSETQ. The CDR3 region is CASSLAGTGAHYEQYF. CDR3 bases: TGCGCCAGCAGCTTGGCCGGGACAGGGGCCCACTACGAGCAGTACTTC.

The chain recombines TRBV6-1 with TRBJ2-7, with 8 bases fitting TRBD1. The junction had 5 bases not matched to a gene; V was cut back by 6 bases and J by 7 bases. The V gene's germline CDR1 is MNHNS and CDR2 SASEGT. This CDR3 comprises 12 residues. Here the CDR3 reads CASRNNRGEQYF. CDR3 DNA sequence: TGTGCCAGCAGAAATAACAGGGGGGAGCAGTACTTC.

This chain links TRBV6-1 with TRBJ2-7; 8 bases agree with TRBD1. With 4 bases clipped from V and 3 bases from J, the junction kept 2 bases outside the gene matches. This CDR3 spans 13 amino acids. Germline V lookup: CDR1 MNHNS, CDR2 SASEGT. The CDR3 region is CASSADRGYEQYF. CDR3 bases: TGTGCCAGCAGTGCCGACAGGGGCTACGAGCAGTACTTC.

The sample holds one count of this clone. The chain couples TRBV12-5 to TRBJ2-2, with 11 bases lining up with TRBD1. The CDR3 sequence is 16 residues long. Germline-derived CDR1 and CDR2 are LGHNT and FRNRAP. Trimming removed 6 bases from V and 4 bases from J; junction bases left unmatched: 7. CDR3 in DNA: TGTGCTAGTGGCCTATGGACAGGGGGCGGCACCGGGGAGCTGTTTTTT. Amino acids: CASGLWTGGGTGELFF. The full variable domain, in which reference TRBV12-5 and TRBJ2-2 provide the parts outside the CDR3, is DARVTQTPRHKVTEMGQEVTMRCQPILGHNTVFWYRQTMMQGLELLAYFRNRAPLDDSGMPKDRFSAEMPDATLATLKIQPSEPRDSAVYFCASGLWTGGGTGELFFGEGSRLTVL.

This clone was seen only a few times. The CDR3, as DNA: TGTGCCAGCAGCTTAGATTCCGGCACTGAAGCTTTCTTT. This codes for CASSLDSGTEAFF. The chain has TRBV11-2 and TRBJ1-1; D uncertain. V lost 0 bases and J 4 bases, leaving 6 bases between the germline ends. The germline CDR1 and CDR2 sequences are SGHAT and FQNNGV. The length of the CDR3 is 13 residues. Using reference TRBV11-2 and TRBJ1-1 for the parts outside the CDR3, the full variable domain is EAGVAQSPRYKIIEKRQSVAFWCNPISGHATLYWYQQILGQGPKLLIQFQNNGVVDDSQLPKDRFSAERLKGVDSTLKIQPAKLEDSAVYLCASSLDSGTEAFFGQGTRLTVV.

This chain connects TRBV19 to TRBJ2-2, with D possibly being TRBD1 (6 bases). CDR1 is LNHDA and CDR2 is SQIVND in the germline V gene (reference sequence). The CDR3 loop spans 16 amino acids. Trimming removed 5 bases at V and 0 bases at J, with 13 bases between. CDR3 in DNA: TGTGCCAGTAGTCGCAGGGGCACCTCGAACACCGGGGAGCTGTTTTTT. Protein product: CASSRRGTSNTGELFF.

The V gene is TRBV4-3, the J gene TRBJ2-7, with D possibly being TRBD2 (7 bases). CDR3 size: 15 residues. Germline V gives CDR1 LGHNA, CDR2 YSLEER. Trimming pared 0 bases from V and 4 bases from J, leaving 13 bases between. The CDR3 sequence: CASSQDTGGAYEQYF. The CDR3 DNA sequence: TGCGCCAGCAGCCAAGATACGGGGGGCGCGTACGAGCAGTACTTC.

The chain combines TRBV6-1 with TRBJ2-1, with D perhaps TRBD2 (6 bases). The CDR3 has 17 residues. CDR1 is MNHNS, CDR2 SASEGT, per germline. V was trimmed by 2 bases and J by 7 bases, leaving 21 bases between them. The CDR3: CASSELIWGTGENEQFF. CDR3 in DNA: TGTGCCAGCAGTGAATTAATATGGGGGACGGGGGAAAATGAGCAGTTCTTC.

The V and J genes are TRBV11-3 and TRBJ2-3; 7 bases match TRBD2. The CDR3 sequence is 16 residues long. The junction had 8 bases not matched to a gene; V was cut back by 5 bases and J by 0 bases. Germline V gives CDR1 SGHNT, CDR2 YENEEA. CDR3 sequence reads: CASSPGVAGSTDTQYF. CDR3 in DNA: TGTGCCAGCAGCCCTGGGGTAGCGGGTAGCACAGATACGCAGTATTTT.

The CDR3 bases are TGCGCCAGCAGCCAAGAACGACAGTTTAAACGTGGCTACACCTTC. Translating it yields CASSQERQFKRGYTF. The chain joins TRBV4-1 to TRBJ1-2, with D perhaps matching TRBD1 (5 bases). The CDR3 totals 15 residues. The V and J ends lost 0 bases and 7 bases respectively, with 15 bases between them. CDR1 MGHRA and CDR2 YSYEKL come from the germline V gene.

The CDR3 spells CASSLGPREQFF. The DNA for the CDR3 is TGTGCCAGCAGCTTAGGTCCCCGGGAGCAGTTCTTC. The gene calls are TRBV7-8 and TRBJ2-1, with D uncertain. From germline, CDR1 is SGHVS and CDR2 FQNEAQ. CDR3 length: 12 residues. V was cut by 1 base and J by 10 bases, with 8 bases left in between.

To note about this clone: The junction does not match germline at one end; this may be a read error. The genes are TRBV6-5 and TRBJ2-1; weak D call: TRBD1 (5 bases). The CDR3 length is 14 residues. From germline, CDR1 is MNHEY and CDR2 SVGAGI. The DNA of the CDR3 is TGTGCCTGCAGCCAGGGTGGCAACTACAATGAGCAGTTCTTC. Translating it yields CACSQGGNYNEQFF.

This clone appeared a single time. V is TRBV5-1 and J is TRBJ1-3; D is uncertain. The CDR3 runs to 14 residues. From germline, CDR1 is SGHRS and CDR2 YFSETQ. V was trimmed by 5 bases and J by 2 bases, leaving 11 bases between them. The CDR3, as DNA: TGCGCCAGCAGTCTGGCGGTCCCTGGAAACACCATATATTTT. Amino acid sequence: CASSLAVPGNTIYF.

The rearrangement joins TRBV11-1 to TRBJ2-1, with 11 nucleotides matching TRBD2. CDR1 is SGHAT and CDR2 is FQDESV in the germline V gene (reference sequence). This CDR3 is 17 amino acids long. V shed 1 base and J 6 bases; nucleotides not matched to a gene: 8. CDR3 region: CASSLDVLAGGGNEQFF. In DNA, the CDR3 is TGTGCCAGCAGCTTAGACGTGCTAGCGGGGGGTGGCAATGAGCAGTTCTTC.